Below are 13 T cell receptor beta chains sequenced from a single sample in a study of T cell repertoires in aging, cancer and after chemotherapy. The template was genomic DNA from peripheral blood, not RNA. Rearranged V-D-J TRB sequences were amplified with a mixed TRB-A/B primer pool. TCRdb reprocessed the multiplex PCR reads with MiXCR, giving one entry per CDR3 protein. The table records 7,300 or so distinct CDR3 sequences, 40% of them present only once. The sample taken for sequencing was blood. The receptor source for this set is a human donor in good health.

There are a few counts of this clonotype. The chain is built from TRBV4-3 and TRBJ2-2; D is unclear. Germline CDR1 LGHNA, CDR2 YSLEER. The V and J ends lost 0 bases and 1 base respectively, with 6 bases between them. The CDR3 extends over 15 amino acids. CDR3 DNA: TGCGCCAGCAGCCAAGATCCCAAGAACACCGGGGAGCTGTTTTTT. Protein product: CASSQDPKNTGELFF.

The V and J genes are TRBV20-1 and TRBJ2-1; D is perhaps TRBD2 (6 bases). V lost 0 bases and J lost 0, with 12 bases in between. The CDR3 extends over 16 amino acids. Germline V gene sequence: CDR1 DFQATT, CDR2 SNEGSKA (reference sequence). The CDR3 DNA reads TGCAGTGCTAGAGATCTGGAGGGTACCTCCTACAATGAGCAGTTCTTC. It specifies CSARDLEGTSYNEQFF.

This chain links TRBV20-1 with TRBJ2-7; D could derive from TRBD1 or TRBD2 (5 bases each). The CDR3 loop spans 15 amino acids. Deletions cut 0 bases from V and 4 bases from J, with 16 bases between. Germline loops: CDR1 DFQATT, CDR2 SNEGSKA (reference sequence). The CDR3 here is CSARDTRGREYEQYF. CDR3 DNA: TGCAGTGCTAGAGATACCCGGGGACGCGAATACGAGCAGTACTTC.

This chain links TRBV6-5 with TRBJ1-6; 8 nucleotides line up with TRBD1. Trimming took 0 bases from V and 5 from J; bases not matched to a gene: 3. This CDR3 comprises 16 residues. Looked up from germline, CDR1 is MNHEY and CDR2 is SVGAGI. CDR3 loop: CASSYSAGGDNSPLHF. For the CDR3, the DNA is TGTGCCAGCAGTTACTCTGCAGGGGGCGATAATTCACCCCTCCACTTT.

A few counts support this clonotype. The CDR3, as DNA: TGTGCCAGCAGCCATTCAAGCGGGGATACGCAGTATTTT. This codes for CASSHSSGDTQYF. This chain links TRBV7-9 with TRBJ2-3; tentative D call: TRBD2 (6 bases). Looked up from germline, CDR1 is SEHNR and CDR2 is FQNEAQ (reference sequence). CDR3 length: 13 residues. V was trimmed by 5 bases and J by 6 bases, leaving 12 bases between them. The full variable domain, rest sourced from reference TRBV7-9 and TRBJ2-3, is DTGVSQNPRHKITKRGQNVTFRCDPISEHNRLYWYRQTLGQGPEFLTYFQNEAQLEKSRLLSDRFSAERPKGSFSTLEIQRTEQGDSAMYLCASSHSSGDTQYFGPGTRLTVL.

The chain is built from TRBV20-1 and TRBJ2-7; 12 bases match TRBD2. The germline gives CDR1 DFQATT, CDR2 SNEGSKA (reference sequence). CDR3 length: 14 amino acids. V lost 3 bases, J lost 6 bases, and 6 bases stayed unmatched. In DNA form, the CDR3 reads TGCAGTGCTAGCCTAGCGGGGGGGGCGGGCGAGCAGTACTTC. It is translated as CSASLAGGAGEQYF.

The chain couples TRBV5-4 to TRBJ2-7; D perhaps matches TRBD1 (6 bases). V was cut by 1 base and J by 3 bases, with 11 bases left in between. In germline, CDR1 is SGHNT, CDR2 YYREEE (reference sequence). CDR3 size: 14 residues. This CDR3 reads CASSLWGTSYEQYF. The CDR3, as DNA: TGTGCCAGCAGCTTGTGGGGGACAAGCTACGAGCAGTACTTC.

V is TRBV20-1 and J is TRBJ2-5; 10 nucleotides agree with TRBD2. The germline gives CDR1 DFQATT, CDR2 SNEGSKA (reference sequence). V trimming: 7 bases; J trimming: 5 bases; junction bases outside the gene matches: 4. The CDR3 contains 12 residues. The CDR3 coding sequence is TGCAGTGGTTCTAGCGGGGGTGAGACCCAGTACTTC. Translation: CSGSSGGETQYF.

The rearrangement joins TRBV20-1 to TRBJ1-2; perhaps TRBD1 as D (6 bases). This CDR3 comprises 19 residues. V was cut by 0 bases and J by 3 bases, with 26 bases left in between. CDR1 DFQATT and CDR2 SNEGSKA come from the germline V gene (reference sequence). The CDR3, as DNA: TGCAGTGCTAGAGATATCAGCCCGGGACATACGCAATGGGACTATGGCTACACCTTC. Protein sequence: CSARDISPGHTQWDYGYTF.

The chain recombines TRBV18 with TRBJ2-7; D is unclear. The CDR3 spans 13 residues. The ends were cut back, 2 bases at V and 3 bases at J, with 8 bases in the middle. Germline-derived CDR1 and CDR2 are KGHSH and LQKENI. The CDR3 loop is CASSPRTVYEQYF. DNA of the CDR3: TGTGCCAGCTCACCAAGGACGGTCTACGAGCAGTACTTC.

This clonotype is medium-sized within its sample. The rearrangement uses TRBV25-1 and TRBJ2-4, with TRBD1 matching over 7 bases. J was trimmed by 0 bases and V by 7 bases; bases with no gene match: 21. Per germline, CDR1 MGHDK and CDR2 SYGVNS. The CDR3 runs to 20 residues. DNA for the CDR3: TGTGCCAGCACTAGTATTGACAGGGTTCTTCCCTATATAGCCAAAAACATTCAGTACTTC. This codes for CASTSIDRVLPYIAKNIQYF.

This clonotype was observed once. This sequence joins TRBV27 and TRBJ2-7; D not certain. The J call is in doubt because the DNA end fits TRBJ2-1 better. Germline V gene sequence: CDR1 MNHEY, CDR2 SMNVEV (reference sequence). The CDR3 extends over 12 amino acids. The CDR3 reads CASSRPYNEQFF. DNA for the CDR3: TGTGCCAGCAGTCGACCCTACAATGAGCAGTTCTTC.

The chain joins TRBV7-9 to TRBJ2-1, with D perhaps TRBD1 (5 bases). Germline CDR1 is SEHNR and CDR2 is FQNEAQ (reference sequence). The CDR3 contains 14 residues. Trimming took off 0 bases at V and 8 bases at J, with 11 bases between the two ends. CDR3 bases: TGTGCCAGCAGCTTAGCTGGTGGGGCGGATGAGCAGTTCTTC. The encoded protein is CASSLAGGADEQFF.